This is a list of T cell receptor beta chains from one sample in a study of beta chain features in type 1 diabetes. The protocol was immunoSEQ multiplex PCR, while the TCRdb copy is restricted to in-frame clones and leaves out a portion. The table has 200,000 to 300,000 clones, 13% to 15% seen once; the top ten hold about 0.027%. Sequencing input: naive CD4+ T cells from blood. Receptor source: a woman in her thirties or forties in good health. CDR3s include the opening cysteine and the closing phenylalanine or tryptophan. The D gene is left open where the match is weak. The size entry is marked missing in some rows and otherwise reads once, few, many or a size class.

J: TRBJ2-3
size: few
D: TRBD1
V: TRBV27
CDR3: CASSPIPGTGVRTDTQYF
DNA: TGTGCCAGCAGTCCCATTCCCGGGACAGGGGTTCGCACAGATACGCAGTATTTT

J: TRBJ1-2
size: .
D: .
V: TRBV7-2
CDR3: CASSQGGEVNYGYTF
DNA: TGTGCCAGCAGCCAAGGCGGGGAGGTTAACTATGGCTACACCTTC

J: TRBJ2-3
size: .
D: TRBD2
V: TRBV4-3
CDR3: CASSQSGGGTDTQYF
DNA: TGCGCCAGCAGCCAAAGTGGCGGGGGAACAGATACGCAGTATTTT

J: TRBJ1-2
size: .
D: TRBD1
V: TRBV2
CDR3: CASRAPSRDRVGGYTF
DNA: TGTGCCAGCAGAGCCCCCAGCAGGGACAGGGTGGGTGGCTACACCTTC

J: TRBJ2-1
size: many
D: TRBD1
V: TRBV7-9
CDR3: CASSLHGTGDEQFF
DNA: TGTGCCAGCAGCCTACACGGGACAGGGGATGAGCAGTTCTTC

J: TRBJ1-5
size: .
D: .
V: TRBV10-3
CDR3: CAIRGVNQPQHF
DNA: TGTGCCATCAGGGGCGTGAATCAGCCCCAGCATTTT

J: TRBJ2-5
size: .
D: TRBD1
V: TRBV6-1
CDR3: CASSPGTGETQYF
DNA: TGTGCCAGCAGTCCCGGGACAGGAGAGACCCAGTACTTC

J: TRBJ1-5
size: .
D: .
V: TRBV13
CDR3: CASSLGLNLDKNQPQHF
DNA: TGTGCCAGCAGCTTAGGCCTGAATTTGGACAAAAATCAGCCCCAGCATTTT

J: TRBJ1-4
size: few
D: TRBD1
V: TRBV6-5
CDR3: CASTSRQGAGEKLFF
DNA: TGTGCCAGCACCTCGAGGCAGGGGGCTGGTGAAAAACTGTTTTTT

J: TRBJ2-3
size: few
D: TRBD2
V: TRBV5-1
CDR3: CASGLAEGDTQYF
DNA: TGCGCCAGCGGACTAGCGGAGGGGGATACGCAGTATTTT

J: TRBJ2-5
size: .
D: .
V: TRBV16
CDR3: CASSQLDTWQETQYF
DNA: TGTGCCAGCAGCCAATTAGACACTTGGCAAGAGACCCAGTACTTC

J: TRBJ2-7
size: few
D: .
V: TRBV7-2
CDR3: CATRRATGWYEQYF
DNA: TGTGCCACCAGGAGGGCGACAGGATGGTACGAGCAGTACTTC

J: TRBJ1-2
size: once
D: .
V: TRBV2
CDR3: CASSQGNYGYTF
DNA: TGTGCCAGCAGCCAGGGCAACTATGGCTACACCTTC

J: TRBJ1-4
size: few
D: .
V: TRBV6-6
CDR3: CASSYPVQRGEKLFF
DNA: TGTGCCAGCAGTTACCCCGTCCAGCGGGGTGAAAAACTGTTTTTT

J: TRBJ1-1
size: .
D: .
V: TRBV18
CDR3: CASSLGMNTEAFF
DNA: TGTGCCAGCTCACTGGGCATGAACACTGAAGCTTTCTTT

J: TRBJ1-6
size: few
D: .
V: TRBV2
CDR3: CASRGRAAGIRSPLHF
DNA: TGTGCCAGCAGGGGGCGCGCTGCAGGGATAAGGTCACCCCTCCACTTT

J: TRBJ1-1
size: .
D: TRBD1
V: TRBV19
CDR3: CASSNRGKTEAFF
DNA: TGTGCCAGTAGTAACAGGGGTAAGACTGAAGCTTTCTTT

J: TRBJ2-6
size: few
D: TRBD1
V: TRBV11-2
CDR3: CASSLDLAGGLSGANVLTF
DNA: TGTGCCAGCAGCTTAGATCTAGCAGGGGGCTTGTCTGGGGCCAACGTCCTGACTTTC